This T cell receptor beta chain is from a study of cytomegalovirus exposure and HLA in healthy donors. Amplification used 60 Vbeta primers and 13 Jbeta primers. Produced via immunoSEQ multiplex PCR; TCRdb's table is partial and in-frame only. The sample holds more than 95,000 clones, under 80% seen once. CDR1 and CDR2 (germline): MNHNS, SASEGT. The CDR3 loop spans 15 amino acids. The V and J ends lost 0 bases and 4 bases respectively, with 12 bases between them. The sample comprised PBMCs. The rearrangement links TRBV6-1 to TRBJ1-1, with a possible D match to TRBD1 (5 bases). The clonotype was recovered from a woman between 18 and 29 years old in good health and CMV-seropositive. The CDR3 loop reads CASSEAIGASTEAFF. CDR3 bases: TGTGCCAGCAGTGAAGCGATAGGGGCGAGCACTGAAGCTTTCTTT.